This T cell receptor beta chain was documented in a study of blood T cell repertoires in COVID-19 (dated by TCRdb to about 2020). Background for the entire study: Samples covering the acute and convalescent phases of COVID-19 were provided by collaborators in the United States, Italy and Spain. The material from the prospective study consisted of cDNA or gDNA derived from T cells, B-cell-depleted T cells, or PBMCs. Subjects who had been exposed to COVID-19, were actively infected with it, or had recovered from it provided the deeply sampled blood TCRbeta repertoires that made up the dataset. The repertoires were released in a freely available public database meant as a resource for research on the immune response to SARS-CoV-2. The samples were drawn from the first 160 participants of the ongoing ImmuneRACE study and from some 1,300 subjects provided by 6 global collaborators. Sample metadata almost always included a de-identified subject ID, COVID-19 status, age in years and sex. HLA class I and class II types, where available, came from metadata supplied by the sample provider rather than from assay-based typing.

This clone was observed a single time. What this receptor recognizes is not known. No base quality values were provided; no much bigger clone lies one nucleotide off. Whole blood was collected in K2EDTA tubes by collaborating institutions according to the institutions' own protocols. For TCRbeta analysis, collaborator samples were shipped as frozen whole blood, as isolated PBMCs, or as DNA extracted from either sample type. Counted from cysteine to phenylalanine, this CDR3 has 15 amino acids. Kept here is only the CDR3 DNA, which spans 45 bases and is read in frame from base 1. Cut back by 5 bases and 5 bases, the V and J ends lie 18 bases apart. CDR1 is given as SGHTA and CDR2 as FQGNSA, both from the germline V gene. TCRbeta CDR3 regions were amplified from genomic DNA by means of the immunoSEQ Assay, a bias-controlled multiplex PCR. The authors processed their data as follows. Nucleated cell counts per sample were estimated from amplification of reference gene primers within the assay. Sequence reads were collapsed and filtered to measure the absolute abundance of every unique TCRbeta CDR3 rearrangement. For each sample, productive Simpson clonality was calculated as the square root of Simpson's diversity index across productive rearrangements. TCRdb holds this immuneACCESS table with in-frame rearrangements only. Some clones are missing; in checked studies, unresolved V genes explain under half, and the rest has no known cause. Clone size and the V and J calls come from that table; the DNA yielded D and trimming. Counted in this sample were around 95,000 clones; 90% of them appeared once. 5% to 6% of the sample lies in the top ten.

Summary of the overall study and its limitations: How much clinical and demographic metadata was included differed by source and by participant, and the metadata was provided uncurated.

The sequence derives from a man aged 50 to 60 with acute or convalescent COVID-19. The sequenced sample was peripheral blood. The V and J genes are TRBV7-2 and TRBJ1-1; the D segment could be TRBD1, given 5 matching bases. Read as DNA, the sequence is TGTGCCAGCAGCGAACCGTGGAGGGGTTGGACTGAAGCTTTCTTT. This gives the protein CASSEPWRGWTEAFF. The CDR3 plus the reference TRBV7-2 and TRBJ1-1 genes for the other parts give the full variable domain: GAGVSQSPSNKVTEKGKDVELRCDPISGHTALYWYRQSLGQGLEFLIYFQGNSAPDKSGLPSDRFSAERTGGSVSTLTIQRTQQEDSAVYLCASSEPWRGWTEAFFGQGTRLTVV.